This T cell receptor (beta chain) came from a study of T-cell reconstitution after alpha-beta-depleted transplantation in children. Overall study results and limits: Several hundred expanded graft clones reportedly were the source of alpha-beta T cells about two months after transplant. One year after transplant, T-cell counts and diversity came mostly from newly produced T cells. It was surviving recipient T cells and thymic progenitors that gave some patients high TCRbeta diversity at day 60.

This clonotype was recorded at least ten times. Its antigen is not identified. The TCRbeta library was prepared with unique molecular identifiers. TCRdb re-called the PCR reads through MiXCR, storing one row per CDR3 protein. Of almost 500,000 distinct CDR3 sequences listed, roughly 10% are singletons. V trimming: 6 bases; J trimming: 5 bases; junction bases outside the gene matches: 9. CDR1 is MNHEY, CDR2 SVGEGT, per germline. The CDR3 totals 14 residues. The sample in question was PBMCs, obtained before TCRalphabeta/CD19-depleted stem cell transplant. This sequence was found in a child aged 2 to 15 with inherited bone marrow failure, due to receive a stem cell transplant. The chain combines TRBV6-2 or TRBV6-3 with TRBJ2-5; 7 nucleotides align to TRBD1. The CDR3 reads CASRPTGSLETQYF. The DNA for the CDR3 is TGTGCCAGCAGACCGACAGGGTCGCTGGAGACCCAGTACTTC.